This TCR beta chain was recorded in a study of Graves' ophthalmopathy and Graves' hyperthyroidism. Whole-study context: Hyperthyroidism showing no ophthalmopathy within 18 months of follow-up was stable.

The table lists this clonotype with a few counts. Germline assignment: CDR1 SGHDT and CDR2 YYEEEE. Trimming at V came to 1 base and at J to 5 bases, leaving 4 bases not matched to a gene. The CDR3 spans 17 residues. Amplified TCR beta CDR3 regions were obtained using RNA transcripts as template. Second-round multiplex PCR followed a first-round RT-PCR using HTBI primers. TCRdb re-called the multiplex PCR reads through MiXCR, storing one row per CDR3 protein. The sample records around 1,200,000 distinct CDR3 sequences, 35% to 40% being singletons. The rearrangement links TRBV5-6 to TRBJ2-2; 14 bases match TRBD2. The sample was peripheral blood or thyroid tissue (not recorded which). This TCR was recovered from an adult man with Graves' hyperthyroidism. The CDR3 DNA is TGTGCCAGCAGCTTGCCGGGGACTAGCGGGAGAACCGGGGAGCTGTTTTTT. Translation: CASSLPGTSGRTGELFF.